Here is one T cell receptor beta chain with its context. This record comes from a study of lymphopenia after photon versus proton radiotherapy. V was pared by 8 bases and J by 7 bases, with 20 bases between. The CDR3 has 14 residues. Germline CDR1 and CDR2: SNHLY and FYNNEI. Generated by immunoSEQ multiplex PCR, the TCRdb table keeps only in-frame clones and is missing some. Altogether tens of thousands of clones are present, roughly nine tenths being singletons, with the ten largest covering 0.81%. The source was peripheral blood, collected from a patient treated with photon-based radiotherapy. This sequence originates from a woman aged 50 to 60 with cholangiocarcinoma. The chain couples TRBV2 to TRBJ1-1; D remains ambiguous. The CDR3 nucleotides read TGTGCCAGCCGCCGAATAACAGAATGGGGTGAAGCTTTCTTT. It yields the protein CASRRITEWGEAFF. The full variable domain, completed using reference TRBV2 and TRBJ1-1, is EPEVTQTPSHQVTQMGQEVILRCVPISNHLYFYWYRQILGQKVEFLVSFYNNEISEKSEIFDDQFSVERPDGSNFTLKIRSTKLEDSAMYFCASRRITEWGEAFFGQGTRLTVV.